Listed below are T cell receptor beta chains from one sample, sequenced in a study of T cell responses to AZD1222 COVID-19 vaccine. Method: immunoSEQ multiplex PCR; TCRdb's copy keeps in-frame clones and lacks some. The table lists some 150,000 clones, 70% to 90% of them singletons, with about 16% in the top ten. The sample consisted of peripheral blood, taken on day 0 of AZD1222 vaccination. The origin of the receptors is an adult in good health. Both conserved end residues are part of each CDR3. Each record gives: J gene, V gene, CDR3 length, D gene, clone size, CDR3 DNA, CDR3 protein. A D gene is named only where the DNA matches it firmly. Rows may omit the clone size; those that give it use once, few, many or a size class.

TRBJ1-4,TRBV7-8,15,NA,few,TGTGCCAGCACCCCTTCCGGGGCCTATAATGAAAAACTGTTTTTT,CASTPSGAYNEKLFF
TRBJ1-2,TRBV28,14,NA,NA,TGTGCCAGCAGTTCCCCCCCAGCTAACTATGGCTACACCTTC,CASSSPPANYGYTF
TRBJ1-2,TRBV19,17,NA,NA,TGTGCCAGTAGTACCGCCTCCTTAACAGGGATAGGCTATGGCTACACCTTC,CASSTASLTGIGYGYTF
TRBJ1-4,TRBV18,14,NA,NA,TGTGCCAGCTCACCACCGGGGAGAAATGAAAAACTGTTTTTT,CASSPPGRNEKLFF
TRBJ2-7,TRBV7-2,12,NA,NA,TGTGCCAGCAGCTTAGTCGGGTACGAGCAGTACTTC,CASSLVGYEQYF
TRBJ1-4,TRBV9,15,NA,NA,TGTGCCAGCAGCACCCGTAGGCAGGGTTATGAAAAACTGTTTTTT,CASSTRRQGYEKLFF
TRBJ2-7,TRBV6-6,11,TRBD1,few,TGTGCCAGCAGTTTACAGGGGGAGCAGTACTTC,CASSLQGEQYF
TRBJ2-7,TRBV7-2,11,NA,NA,TGTGCCAGCAGCTCCGTCTACGAGCAGTACTTC,CASSSVYEQYF
TRBJ1-1,TRBV4-2,21,TRBD1,NA,TGTGCCAGCAGACAAACCCTGGGACAGGGGGCGCAGGGCGACAGACGAACTGAAGCTTTCTTT,CASRQTLGQGAQGDRRTEAFF
TRBJ2-1,TRBV4-3,20,TRBD2,NA,TGCGCCAGCAGCCAAGCCGGACTAGCGGGGTTCTTAAGCTCCTACAATGAGCAGTTCTTC,CASSQAGLAGFLSSYNEQFF
TRBJ1-4,TRBV5-1,18,TRBD1,once,TGCGCCAGCAGCTTCCGGGACAGGGGGCCCGCAACTAATGAAAAACTGTTTTTT,CASSFRDRGPATNEKLFF
TRBJ1-6,TRBV18,16,NA,NA,TGTGCCAGCTCACCGTTCCGAGGACAGCGGGAGTCACCCCTCCACTTT,CASSPFRGQRESPLHF
TRBJ2-1,TRBV14,14,NA,NA,TGTGCCAGCAGCCAAGGGGGGGAGACCAATGAGCAGTTCTTC,CASSQGGETNEQFF
TRBJ2-5,TRBV28,16,NA,NA,TGTGCCAGCAGTTCCCTTGGGTCCGGGACTCAAGAGACCCAGTACTTC,CASSSLGSGTQETQYF
TRBJ1-1,TRBV24-1,13,TRBD1,NA,TGTGCCACCAGAAGGACAGGGGGCACTGAAGCTTTCTTT,CATRRTGGTEAFF
TRBJ1-2,TRBV27,16,TRBD1,once,TGTGCCAGCAGTTTAAGCGGCAGGGGGAGGAACTATGGCTACACCTTC,CASSLSGRGRNYGYTF
TRBJ1-2,TRBV7-2,14,NA,NA,TGTGCCAGCAGCCGGACAGCTTCGGTTCGAGGCTACACCTTC,CASSRTASVRGYTF
TRBJ2-3,TRBV10-1,13,NA,few,TGCGCCAACACAGGAATCTCCACAGATACGCAGTATTTT,CANTGISTDTQYF
TRBJ2-3,TRBV12-3/TRBV12-4,13,NA,NA,TGTGCCAGCAGTAGAGGACACACAGATACGCAGTATTTT,CASSRGHTDTQYF
TRBJ1-1,TRBV6-5,14,NA,NA,TGTGCCAGCAGTTACAGGACTCTACTCTCTGAAGCTTTCTTT,CASSYRTLLSEAFF
TRBJ2-3,TRBV4-1,16,TRBD1,once,TGCGCCAGCAGCCAAGCTGAGGGGGCTAGCACAGATACGCAGTATTTT,CASSQAEGASTDTQYF
TRBJ1-5,TRBV5-8,14,NA,NA,TGTGCCAGCAGGAGCAACAGGGGCAATCAGCCCCAGCATTTT,CASRSNRGNQPQHF
TRBJ1-5,TRBV3-1/TRBV3-2,12,NA,NA,TGTGCCAGCAGCCGGAGGGACCAGCCCCAGCATTTT,CASSRRDQPQHF
TRBJ1-2,TRBV7-3,13,TRBD1,NA,TGTGCCAGCAACCTCGGGACAGGGTATGGCTACACCTTC,CASNLGTGYGYTF
TRBJ1-2,TRBV6-6,14,NA,NA,TGTGCCAGCACGAGGGACATCTCTGGGTATGGCTACACCTTC,CASTRDISGYGYTF
TRBJ2-5,TRBV18,15,NA,NA,TGTGCCAGCTCACCGTTCGGACAATCGCAAGAGACCCAGTACTTC,CASSPFGQSQETQYF
TRBJ1-2,TRBV12-3/TRBV12-4,13,TRBD1,NA,TGTGCCAGCAGAGGACAGGGGAGCTATGGCTACACCTTC,CASRGQGSYGYTF
TRBJ1-1,TRBV5-6,11,NA,NA,TGTGCCAGCAGCTTCAGGGTTGAAGCTTTCTTT,CASSFRVEAFF
TRBJ1-4,TRBV2,15,TRBD1,NA,TGTGCCAGCAGAAGCCCCCGGGACAGGGGTGAAAAACTGTTTTTT,CASRSPRDRGEKLFF
TRBJ1-2,TRBV2,13,NA,NA,TGTGCCAGCAGTGAAGCGCGGGAGAAGGGCTACACCTTC,CASSEAREKGYTF
TRBJ2-7,TRBV18,14,NA,NA,TGTGCCAGCTCACCATCCTCATTTGGCTACGAGCAGTACTTC,CASSPSSFGYEQYF
TRBJ2-2,TRBV24-1,18,TRBD1,NA,TGTGCCACCAGTGATTTTATCGAGACAGGGGACCACACCGGGGAGCTGTTTTTT,CATSDFIETGDHTGELFF
TRBJ2-7,TRBV30,13,TRBD2,NA,TGTGCCTGGACCGGGACTAGCCCCTACGAGCAGTACTTC,CAWTGTSPYEQYF
TRBJ2-5,TRBV28,11,NA,NA,TGTGCCAGCAGTTTACGGGGGACCCAGTACTTC,CASSLRGTQYF
TRBJ1-1,TRBV18,16,NA,NA,TGTGCCAGCTCGTTATTCCTGACAGCCCGGAACACTGAAGCTTTCTTT,CASSLFLTARNTEAFF
TRBJ1-5,TRBV27,14,NA,few,TGTGCCAGCACTGCCCCCGGACGCAATCAGCCCCAGCATTTT,CASTAPGRNQPQHF
TRBJ1-6,TRBV24-1,12,NA,NA,TGTGCCACCCTAGAGGGTGATTCACCCCTCCACTTT,CATLEGDSPLHF
TRBJ1-2,TRBV7-9,15,NA,NA,TGTGCCAGCAGCTTAGGGTCAGGAAGCGGCTATGGCTACACCTTC,CASSLGSGSGYGYTF